This T cell receptor (beta chain) was profiled in a study of shared clonotypes between healthy human individuals (dated by TCRdb to the early 2020s). Describing the broader study: A few men and two women, aged 18 to 49 years, made up the cohort. The study deeply sequenced blood TCR repertoires of several healthy adults to estimate repertoire size and the extent of clonotype sharing between individuals. For each donor, CD4 naive and CD4 memory were each run on three plates, CD8 naive on two plates, and CD8 memory on one plate. Leukapheresis yielded between about 0.9 and 10 billion PBMCs per donor. To increase sequencing depth and limit assay-specific biases, TCR repertoire library preparation and sequencing were carried out by different laboratories using diverse techniques. Overall study results and their limits: The genetic and exposure-history diversity represented was limited by the small number of donors. Sampling was restricted to blood, and TCR repertoires in tissue are likely to differ from TCR repertoires in blood. Pairwise subsampling indicated that sequencing depth was expected to affect the degree of clonotype sharing among donors. Higher generation probabilities were observed for clonotypes shared by all four sorted-subset donors than for non-shared clonotypes. When a few donors were compared, the shared fraction of clonotypes was about 5% for naive CD4, 3.5% for naive CD8, roughly 2.3% for memory CD4, and roughly 0.43% for memory CD8. Rarefaction of sorted-subset datasets indicated incomplete sequencing despite the large sequencing depth. Naive subsets generally had larger estimated clonotype richness than memory subsets did.

The CDR3 numbers 13 residues from cysteine through phenylalanine. The read is trimmed to its CDR3 DNA, 39 bases read in frame from base 1. The germline V end is reduced by 3 bases and the J end by 2 bases; junction bases left unmatched: 1. In the germline V gene, CDR1 corresponds to SGHRS and CDR2 to YFSETQ. A remark on this clone: No cognate antigen has been identified for it. Base qualities are not provided; no much larger clone lies one nucleotide away. Other nucleotide sequences from this sample produce the same CDR3.

Donors were healthy HIV-negative adults with no recently reported acute infections or vaccinations. All donors were Caucasian adults living in Nashville, Tennessee, USA. Magnetic negative selection was used to enrich CD4+ T cells, after which naive cells were positively selected on CD45RA and the negative fraction became the memory subset. Blood was collected by leukapheresis, and PBMCs were isolated by Ficoll-Histopaque density gradient centrifugation and then cryopreserved in liquid nitrogen vapor phase. Analytical flow cytometry was used to check the purity and quantity of each magnetically sorted T cell population. Genomic DNA was isolated from every sorted fraction and measured by UV absorbance on a Nanodrop 2000c. Using the deep immunoSEQ assay, multiplex PCR amplified TCR CDR3 regions from genomic DNA. Extracted genomic DNA from each cell subset was distributed evenly across all wells of several immunoSEQ 96-well plates, and each plate was treated as a replicate. Each replicate PCR for sorted subsets received around 210 ng genomic DNA, equal to about 30,000 T cell genomes. Purified libraries were measured with a Qubit 3.0 fluorometer, size-checked on a Bioanalyzer 2100, and measured again with the KAPA Library Quantification kit. Every immunoSEQ 96-well plate was sequenced on a separate single-read 150-cycle Illumina NextSeq 550 flow cell. In the source study's methods: Because the immunoSEQ output held only junctional sequences and lacked quality scores, the filtering could not match the filtering applied to full-length reads. Sequences were annotated with PyIR, a Python wrapper for IgBLAST v1.9, using IMGT germline references to assign V/J genes and CDR3. Reads were removed for weak V/J assignments (E-value above 1e-6), missing CDR3, stop codons, out-of-frame junctions, or ambiguous translated residues. V3J clonotypes were defined by identical inferred V gene, J gene, and CDR3 amino acid sequence. To compute the percentage overlap between repertoires, the number of shared unique clonotypes was divided by the size of the smaller repertoire. Richness of each repertoire was evaluated using RTK rarefaction, the Chao1 estimator, and Recon v2.1 estimates of unobserved clonotypes. OLGA was used to compute generation probabilities for all TCRbeta clonotypes that the gDNA method yielded from a handful of donors. Not all clones reach the TCRdb copy of this immuneACCESS table, which keeps in-frame sequences only. Checked studies attribute under half of the gap to unresolved V genes and leave the rest unexplained. V, J and clone size were drawn from that table, and D and trimming were deduced from the DNA. This sample has around 1.5 million clones in its table, and 95% to 99% of those were observed once. Together, the top ten hold about 0.45% of the sample.

The sequencing sample was made of naive CD4+ T cells sorted from blood. In the paper's terms, the cell subset or site label means: CD45RA+ positively selected. The sequence links TRBV5-1 to TRBJ2-5, with 7 junctional bases fitting TRBD1. This receptor was obtained from a man under 40 in good health. The CDR3 has the sequence CASSWDSQETQYF. The DNA reads as follows: TGCGCCAGCAGCTGGGACAGTCAAGAGACCCAGTACTTC.